Following are 5 T cell receptor beta chains from one sample sequenced in a study of tumor and adjacent non-tumor tissue in lung cancer. This sample's RNA came from whole unsorted tissue. Three rounds of nested PCR, following a modified ARM-PCR protocol, produced the TCRbeta library. In TCRdb, the multiplex PCR reads were re-called with MiXCR into one record per CDR3 protein. The repertoire holds some 84,000 distinct CDR3 sequences, about three fifths seen once, with more than 14% in the top ten. Sequenced: lung tumor tissue. Every receptor here comes from a man in his 70s with non-small cell lung cancer.

A few counts support this clonotype. J is TRBJ2-1 and V is TRBV20-1; TRBD1 aligns across 7 bases. In germline, CDR1 is DFQATT, CDR2 SNEGSKA (reference sequence). CDR3 size: 17 residues. Losses at the gene ends were 8 bases for V and 0 bases for J; bases not matched to a gene: 16. The CDR3 nucleotides are TGCAGTCTTCCCCCCACAGGGGAGCGGAACTCCTACAATGAGCAGTTCTTC. Translated: CSLPPTGERNSYNEQFF.

This clonotype was counted a single time. A read error is likely, as this CDR3 ends without the conserved phenylalanine or tryptophan. Here the CDR3 DNA reads TGTGCCAGCAGTTTACGCGGGAGGGCTCACACTGATACGCAGTATCTT. Its protein is CASSLRGRAHTDTQYL. The chain links TRBV12-3 or TRBV12-4 to TRBJ2-3; TRBD2 agrees at 9 bases. This CDR3 is 16 amino acids long. Trimming took 2 bases from V and 6 from J; bases not matched to a gene: 9.

This clonotype came up a few times. The chain carries TRBV11-2 and TRBJ2-5, with D perhaps matching TRBD1 (5 bases). V gave up 7 bases and J gave up 4 bases, with 19 bases separating them. The germline V gene has CDR1 SGHAT and CDR2 FQNNGV. This CDR3 has 15 amino acids. DNA of the CDR3: TGTGCCAGCAACTCCCGGACAAGGGGCGGAGAGACCCAGTACTTC. Translation: CASNSRTRGGETQYF.

This clonotype was seen a few times. The conserved closing phenylalanine or tryptophan is absent in this CDR3, likely reflecting a read error. This chain uses TRBV11-1 with TRBJ1-5; D gene uncertain. The CDR3 spans 15 residues. CDR1 and CDR2 (germline): SGHAT, FQDESV (reference sequence). Trimming left V 1 base short and J 1 base short, with 8 bases between. CDR3 sequence: CASSLVTLSNQPQHS. As DNA, the CDR3 is TGTGCCAGCAGCTTAGTGACACTAAGCAATCAGCCCCAGCATTCT.

With respect to this clonotype: One end of the junction does not line up with germline, which may come from a read error. V usage is TRBV11-2 and J usage is TRBJ1-3, with unresolved D. This CDR3 region has 15 residues. Germline values: CDR1 SGHAT, CDR2 FQNNGV. CDR3 in amino acids: CTSSLGRATGNTIYF. The CDR3 nucleotides read TGTACCAGCAGCCTAGGAAGGGCTACTGGAAATACCATATATTTT. The full variable domain, rest sourced from reference TRBV11-2 and TRBJ1-3, is EAGVAQSPRYKIIEKRQSVAFWCNPISGHATLYWYQQILGQGPKLLIQFQNNGVVDDSQLPKDRFSAERLKGVDSTLKIQPAKLEDSAVYLCTSSLGRATGNTIYFGEGSWLTVV.